This T cell receptor beta chain was captured by sequencing in a study of blood T cell repertoires in COVID-19. About the research overall: The United States, Italy and Spain provided the acute and convalescent COVID-19 samples.

The length of the CDR3 is 13 residues. CDR1 is KGHDR and CDR2 is SFDVKD in the germline V gene. Germline trimming cut 3 bases from V and 8 bases from J; bases unmatched to any gene: 5. This clone is a singleton in its sample. Data came from immunoSEQ multiplex PCR; TCRdb stores just in-frame clones and leaves some out. The table records about 210,000 clones, 80% to 90% of them present only once. The rearrangement links TRBV24-1 to TRBJ1-1; 7 bases match TRBD1. The receptor's source is a man aged 18 to 29 with acute COVID-19. Sequenced: PBMCs or T cells enriched from blood (not recorded which). The CDR3 DNA sequence: TGTGCCACCAGTGATGGGGACAGACTCGAAGCTTTCTTT. This sequence encodes CATSDGDRLEAFF.